One sample yielded the 13 T cell receptor beta chains listed below, sequenced in a study of blood T cells in healthy people across ages. Next came a second PCR, run for roughly 7 to 12 cycles, which used a sample-barcoded 5' primer along with a J-beta primer mix. MiXCR, run by TCRdb on the 5' RACE reads, gives a single entry per CDR3 protein. Of 780,000 or so distinct CDR3 sequences detected, about 56% appear once; the ten largest clones hold 20% to 30%. The sample consisted of blood. The receptor set was obtained from a man aged 35 to 55 in good health.

The V and J genes are TRBV14 and TRBJ1-2, with 8 positions matching TRBD1. The V gene end was trimmed by 0 bases and the J gene end by 4 bases; junction bases not matched to a gene: 10. The CDR3 length is 17 residues. Germline lookup yields CDR1 SGHDN and CDR2 FVKESK. The CDR3, as DNA: TGTGCCAGCAGCCAAGATCTAGTAGCAACAGGGGGCTATGGCTACACCTTC. Protein: CASSQDLVATGGYGYTF.

V usage is TRBV4-1 and J usage is TRBJ2-3; the D gene is possibly TRBD2 (5 bases). CDR3 length equals 12 residues. Germline V lookup: CDR1 MGHRA, CDR2 YSYEKL. V gave up 2 bases and J gave up 11 bases, with 11 bases separating them. The chain's CDR3 is CASSQIRGMQYF. The DNA for the CDR3 is TGCGCCAGCAGCCAAATCCGGGGTATGCAGTATTTT.

The V call is TRBV2, the J call TRBJ2-1; 7 bases align to TRBD2. From germline, CDR1 is SNHLY and CDR2 FYNNEI. J was trimmed by 3 bases and V by 9 bases; bases with no gene match: 5. The CDR3 has 13 amino acids. The CDR3 sequence: CASSGTIYNEQFF. The CDR3 DNA reads TGTGCCAGTTCCGGGACTATCTACAATGAGCAGTTCTTC.

The gene calls are TRBV25-1 and TRBJ1-2; 9 bases match TRBD1. CDR3 length: 15 amino acids. Germline V gives CDR1 MGHDK, CDR2 SYGVNS. V shed 5 bases and J 6 bases; nucleotides not matched to a gene: 10. The CDR3 coding sequence is TGTGCCAGCAGTCTCCGGACAGGGGCAATAGATGGCTACACCTTC. It encodes CASSLRTGAIDGYTF.

This rearrangement joins TRBV3-1 to TRBJ2-1; the D gene is possibly TRBD1 (6 bases). The CDR3 covers 12 residues. Germline-derived CDR1 and CDR2 are LGHDT and YNNKEL (reference sequence). Trimming took 4 bases from V and 10 from J, leaving 11 bases between them. The CDR3 sequence is CASSPEGDEQFF. In nucleotides, the CDR3 is TGTGCCAGCAGCCCAGAGGGGGACGAGCAGTTCTTC.

CDR3 sequence: CSARVGRVSGANVLTF. Written as DNA, the CDR3 is TGCAGTGCTAGAGTGGGACGGGTCTCTGGGGCCAACGTCCTGACTTTC. The chain carries TRBV20-1 and TRBJ2-6; possibly TRBD1 or TRBD2 for D (5 bases each). This CDR3 comprises 16 residues. Germline lookup yields CDR1 DFQATT and CDR2 SNEGSKA (reference sequence). Trimming left V 1 base short and J 0 bases short, with 10 bases between.

The CDR3 DNA sequence: TGCGCCAGCAGCTTTGTAGCGGACCGGGAAGAGACCCAGTACTTC. Amino acids: CASSFVADREETQYF. The chain recombines TRBV5-1 with TRBJ2-5, with TRBD2 as a possible D gene (6 bases). CDR1 is SGHRS, CDR2 YFSETQ, per germline. V was trimmed by 2 bases and J by 3 bases, leaving 14 bases between them. CDR3 length equals 15 residues.

The J gene is TRBJ2-5, the V gene TRBV4-3; D gene uncertain. The CDR3 spans 15 residues. V lost 2 bases and J lost 11, with 21 bases in between. Per germline, CDR1 LGHNA and CDR2 YSLEER. CDR3 bases: TGCGCCAGCAGCCAAAGGACCACACTGGGCAATGAGCAGTACTTC. Translated, it gives CASSQRTTLGNEQYF.

The V gene is TRBV6-2 or TRBV6-3, the J gene TRBJ1-2; 7 bases fit TRBD1. The CDR3 has 14 amino acids. Trimming took 8 bases from V and 4 from J; bases not matched to a gene: 10. In germline, CDR1 is MNHEY, CDR2 SVGEGT. The CDR3, as DNA: TGTGCCAGCGGGCCGGAGGGACAGCTCTATGGCTACACCTTC. It is translated as CASGPEGQLYGYTF.

This chain connects TRBV5-1 to TRBJ1-1; the D gene is possibly TRBD1 (6 bases). Germline CDR1 and CDR2: SGHRS and YFSETQ. V was trimmed by 0 bases and J by 5 bases, leaving 20 bases between them. CDR3 length equals 17 residues. The CDR3 coding sequence is TGCGCCAGCAGCTTGGACAGGGAAGGGGATTTATGGACTGAAGCTTTCTTT. Its translation is CASSLDREGDLWTEAFF.

The gene calls are TRBV9 and TRBJ2-1; tentatively, D is TRBD1 or TRBD2 (5 bases each). Germline loops: CDR1 SGDLS, CDR2 YYNGEE. Trimming removed 1 base from V and 5 bases from J, with 13 bases in between. The CDR3 has 15 residues. CDR3 sequence: CASSVPGRGHNEQFF. The CDR3, as DNA: TGTGCCAGCAGCGTACCGGGGCGAGGACACAATGAGCAGTTCTTC.

This clonotype was seen just once. The genes are TRBV7-9 and TRBJ2-1; 12 positions agree with TRBD2. J lost 7 bases, V lost 5 bases, and 9 bases had no gene match. Germline V gives CDR1 SEHNR, CDR2 FQNEAQ (reference sequence). There are 16 residues in the CDR3. CDR3 region: CASSPRLAGVRNEQFF. The CDR3 DNA reads TGTGCCAGCAGCCCTAGACTAGCGGGGGTAAGAAATGAGCAGTTCTTC. The entire variable domain, with the rest obtained from reference TRBV7-9 and TRBJ2-1, is as follows: DTGVSQNPRHKITKRGQNVTFRCDPISEHNRLYWYRQTLGQGPEFLTYFQNEAQLEKSRLLSDRFSAERPKGSFSTLEIQRTEQGDSAMYLCASSPRLAGVRNEQFFGPGTRLTVL.

This clonotype was detected only a few times. The chain combines TRBV7-2 with TRBJ2-4; no definite D call. The J call may be in error: the DNA end matches TRBJ2-7 better. The CDR3 extends over 13 amino acids. CDR1 and CDR2 from the germline V gene are SGHTA and FQGNSA. CDR3 amino acids: CASSLSTNLEQYF. In nucleotides, the CDR3 is TGTGCCAGCAGCTTATCTACGAACCTCGAGCAGTACTTC.